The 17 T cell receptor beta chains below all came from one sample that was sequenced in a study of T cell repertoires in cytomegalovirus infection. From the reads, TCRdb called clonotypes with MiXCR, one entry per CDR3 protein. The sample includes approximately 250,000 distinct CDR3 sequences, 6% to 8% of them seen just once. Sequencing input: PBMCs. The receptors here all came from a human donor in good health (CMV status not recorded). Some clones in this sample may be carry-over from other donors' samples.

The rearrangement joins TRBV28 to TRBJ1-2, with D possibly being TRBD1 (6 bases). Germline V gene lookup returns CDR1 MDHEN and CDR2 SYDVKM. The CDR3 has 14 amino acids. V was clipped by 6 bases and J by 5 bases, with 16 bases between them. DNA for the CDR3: TGTGCCAGCAGACTCCTCACAGGGTTATATGGCTACACCTTC. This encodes CASRLLTGLYGYTF.

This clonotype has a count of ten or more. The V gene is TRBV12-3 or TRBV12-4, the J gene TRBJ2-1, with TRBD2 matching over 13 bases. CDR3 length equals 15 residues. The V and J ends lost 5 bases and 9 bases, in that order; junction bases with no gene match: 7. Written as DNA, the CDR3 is TGTGCCAGCAGTACTCCGGGACTAGCGGGGACTGAGCAGTTCTTC. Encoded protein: CASSTPGLAGTEQFF.

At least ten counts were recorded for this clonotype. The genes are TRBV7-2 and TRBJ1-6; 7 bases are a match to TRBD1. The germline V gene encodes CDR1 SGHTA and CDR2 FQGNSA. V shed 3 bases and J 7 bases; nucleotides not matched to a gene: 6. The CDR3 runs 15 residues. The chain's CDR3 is CASSFWTGSNSPLHF. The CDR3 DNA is TGTGCCAGCAGCTTCTGGACAGGATCAAATTCACCCCTCCACTTT.

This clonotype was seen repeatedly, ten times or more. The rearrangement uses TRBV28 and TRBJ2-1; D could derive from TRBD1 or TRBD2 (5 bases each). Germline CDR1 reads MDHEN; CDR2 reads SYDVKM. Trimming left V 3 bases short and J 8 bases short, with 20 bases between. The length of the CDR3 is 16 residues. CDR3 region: CASSFWLGDIGDEQFF. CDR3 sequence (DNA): TGTGCCAGCAGTTTTTGGCTGGGGGATATCGGGGATGAGCAGTTCTTC. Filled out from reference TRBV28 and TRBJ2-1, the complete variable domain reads DVKVTQSSRYLVKRTGEKVFLECVQDMDHENMFWYRQDPGLGLRLIYFSYDVKMKEKGDIPEGYSVSREKKERFSLILESASTNQTSMYLCASSFWLGDIGDEQFFGPGTRLTVL.

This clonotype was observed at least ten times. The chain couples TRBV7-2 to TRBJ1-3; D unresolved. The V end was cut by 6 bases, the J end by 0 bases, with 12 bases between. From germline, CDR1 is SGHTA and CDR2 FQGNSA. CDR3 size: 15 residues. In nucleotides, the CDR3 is TGTGCCAGCAGTTCCGGGCCCGCCTCTGGAAACACCATATATTTT. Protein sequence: CASSSGPASGNTIYF.

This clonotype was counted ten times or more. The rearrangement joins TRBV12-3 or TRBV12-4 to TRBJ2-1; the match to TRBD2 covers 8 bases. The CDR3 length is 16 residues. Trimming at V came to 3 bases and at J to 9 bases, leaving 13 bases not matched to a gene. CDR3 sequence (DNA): TGTGCCAGCAGTTTGGGGCTACCCGGGGGGGCCGCTGAGCAGTTCTTC. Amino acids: CASSLGLPGGAAEQFF.

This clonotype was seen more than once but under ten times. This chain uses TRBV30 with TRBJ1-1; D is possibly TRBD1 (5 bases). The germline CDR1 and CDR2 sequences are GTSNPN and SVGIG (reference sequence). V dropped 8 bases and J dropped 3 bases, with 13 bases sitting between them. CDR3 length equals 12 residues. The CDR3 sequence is CAGDSWDTEAFF. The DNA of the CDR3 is TGTGCCGGGGACTCCTGGGACACTGAAGCTTTCTTT.

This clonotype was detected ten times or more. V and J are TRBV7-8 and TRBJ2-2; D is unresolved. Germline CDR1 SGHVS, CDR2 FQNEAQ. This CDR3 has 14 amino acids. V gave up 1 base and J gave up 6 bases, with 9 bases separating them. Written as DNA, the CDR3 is TGTGCCAGCAGCTTAGGTCCCGGCTCCGGGGAGCTGTTTTTT. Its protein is CASSLGPGSGELFF. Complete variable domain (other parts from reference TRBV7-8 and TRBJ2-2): GAGVSQSPRYKVAKRGQDVALRCDPISGHVSLFWYQQALGQGPEFLTYFQNEAQLDKSGLPSDRFFAERPEGSVSTLKIQRTQQEDSAVYLCASSLGPGSGELFFGEGSRLTVL.

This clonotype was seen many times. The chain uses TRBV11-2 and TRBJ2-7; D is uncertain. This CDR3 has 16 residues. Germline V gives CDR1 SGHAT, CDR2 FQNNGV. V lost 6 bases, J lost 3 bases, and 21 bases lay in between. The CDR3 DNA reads TGTGCCAGCAGTCTTAGACCCCGAGACTCGGTCTACGAGCAGTACTTC. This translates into CASSLRPRDSVYEQYF.

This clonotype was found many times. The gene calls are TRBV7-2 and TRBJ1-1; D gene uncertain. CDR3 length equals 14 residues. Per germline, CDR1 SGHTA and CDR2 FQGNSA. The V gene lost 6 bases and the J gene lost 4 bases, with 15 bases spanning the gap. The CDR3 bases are TGTGCCAGCAGATCCGACGGACCGTCCACTGAAGCTTTCTTT. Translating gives CASRSDGPSTEAFF.

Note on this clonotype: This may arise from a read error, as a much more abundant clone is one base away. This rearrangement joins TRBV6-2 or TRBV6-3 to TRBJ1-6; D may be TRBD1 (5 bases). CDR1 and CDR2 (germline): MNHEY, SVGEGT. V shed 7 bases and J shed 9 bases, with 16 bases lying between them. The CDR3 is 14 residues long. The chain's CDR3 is CASKTTAEPSPLHF. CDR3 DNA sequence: TGTGCCAGCAAGACGACAGCGGAGCCTTCACCCCTCCACTTT.

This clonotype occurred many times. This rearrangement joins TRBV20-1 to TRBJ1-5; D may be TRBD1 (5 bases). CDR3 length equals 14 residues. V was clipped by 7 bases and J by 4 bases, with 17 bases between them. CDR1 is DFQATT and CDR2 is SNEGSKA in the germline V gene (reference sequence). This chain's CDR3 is CSGERDGGNQPQHF. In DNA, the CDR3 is TGCAGTGGCGAACGGGACGGAGGGAATCAGCCCCAGCATTTT.

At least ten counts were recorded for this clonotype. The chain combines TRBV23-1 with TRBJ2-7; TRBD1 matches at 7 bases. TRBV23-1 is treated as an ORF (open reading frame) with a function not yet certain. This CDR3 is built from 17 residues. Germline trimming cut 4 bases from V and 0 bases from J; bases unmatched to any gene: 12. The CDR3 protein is CASSPSGTACFSYEQYF. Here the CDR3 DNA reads TGCGCCAGCAGTCCCTCCGGGACAGCCTGCTTCTCCTACGAGCAGTACTTC.

In DNA form, the CDR3 reads TGCAGTGCTAGAGTTGGGACAGCGAAGAACACCGGGGAGCTGTTTTTT. The encoded protein is CSARVGTAKNTGELFF. V usage is TRBV20-1 and J usage is TRBJ2-2; 7 positions agree with TRBD1. Germline V lookup: CDR1 DFQATT, CDR2 SNEGSKA (reference sequence). V shed 1 base, J shed 1 base, and the junction held 6 bases outside the gene matches. The CDR3 has 16 residues.

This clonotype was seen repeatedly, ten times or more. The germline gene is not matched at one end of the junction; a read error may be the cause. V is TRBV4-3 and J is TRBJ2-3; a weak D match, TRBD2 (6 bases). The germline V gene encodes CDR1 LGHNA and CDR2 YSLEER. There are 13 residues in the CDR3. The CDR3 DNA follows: TGCGCCAGCAGCCAAACTAGCAAAGATACGCAGTATTTT. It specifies CASSQTSKDTQYF.

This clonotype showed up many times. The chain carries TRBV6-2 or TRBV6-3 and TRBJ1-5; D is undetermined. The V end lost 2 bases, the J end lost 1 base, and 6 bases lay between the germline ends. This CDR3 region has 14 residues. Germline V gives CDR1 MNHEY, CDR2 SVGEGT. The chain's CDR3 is CASSYVKSNQPQHF. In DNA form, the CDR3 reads TGTGCCAGCAGTTACGTTAAGAGCAATCAGCCCCAGCATTTT.

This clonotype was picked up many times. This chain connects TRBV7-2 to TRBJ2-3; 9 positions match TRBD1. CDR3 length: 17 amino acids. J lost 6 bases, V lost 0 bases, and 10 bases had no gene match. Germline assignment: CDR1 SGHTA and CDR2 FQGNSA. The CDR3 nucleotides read TGTGCCAGCAGCTTAGCGTTCCGGGACAGGGTTCTCGATACGCAGTATTTT. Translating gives CASSLAFRDRVLDTQYF.